These 24 T cell receptor beta chains were all obtained from the same sample, sequenced in a study of cytomegalovirus exposure and HLA in healthy donors. Vbeta (60) and Jbeta (13) primers were used in the PCR. The data were produced by immunoSEQ multiplex PCR, yet TCRdb's version contains in-frame clones alone and is incomplete. The sample shows about 120,000 clones, less than 80% of them seen only once. Input material: PBMCs. The receptors come from a woman aged 40 to 50 in good health and CMV-seropositive.

The rearrangement uses TRBV7-3 and TRBJ2-1; tentatively, D is TRBD1 (5 bases). Trimming shortened V by 2 bases and J by 2 bases, and 10 bases separated the two germline ends. Germline V lookup: CDR1 SGHTA, CDR2 FQGTGA. There are 15 residues in the CDR3. DNA for the CDR3: TGTGCCAGCAGCTTATCAGGGTCTGCCTACAATGAGCAGTTCTTC. Translation: CASSLSGSAYNEQFF.

This sequence joins TRBV18 and TRBJ2-4; D unclear. Trimming cost V 4 bases and J 3 bases, with 10 bases left between them. The CDR3 loop spans 14 amino acids. Germline V lookup: CDR1 KGHSH, CDR2 LQKENI. CDR3 protein: CASSRPELKNIQYF. CDR3 in DNA: TGTGCCAGCTCACGACCGGAGCTCAAAAACATTCAGTACTTC.

The chain combines TRBV18 with TRBJ1-2; weak D call: TRBD1 (5 bases). Trimming took 6 bases from V and 1 from J, leaving 12 bases between them. Germline assignment: CDR1 KGHSH and CDR2 LQKENI. The CDR3 totals 14 residues. DNA of the CDR3: TGTGCCAGCTCCCCGACAGCCAATAACTATGGCTACACCTTC. Translating it yields CASSPTANNYGYTF.

V and J are TRBV19 and TRBJ1-5, with D tentatively TRBD1 (6 bases). The CDR3 consists of 14 residues. Germline values: CDR1 LNHDA, CDR2 SQIVND (reference sequence). The V and J ends lost 2 bases and 6 bases respectively, with 11 bases between them. For the CDR3, the DNA is TGTGCCAGTAGTATACCAGGGGACCCTCAGCCCCAGCATTTT. Encoded protein: CASSIPGDPQPQHF.

V and J are TRBV19 and TRBJ2-2; maybe TRBD2 (6 bases). The CDR3 sequence is 15 residues long. CDR1 LNHDA and CDR2 SQIVND come from the germline V gene (reference sequence). Between the trimmed V and J ends, which lost 3 bases and 6 bases, there was a span of 14 bases. The CDR3 coding sequence is TGTGCCAGTAGTATTAGTCGGGGGTGGCCCGGGGAGCTGTTTTTT. Protein product: CASSISRGWPGELFF. The entire variable domain, with the rest obtained from reference TRBV19 and TRBJ2-2, is as follows: DGGITQSPKYLFRKEGQNVTLSCEQNLNHDAMYWYRQDPGQGLRLIYYSQIVNDFQKGDIAEGYSVSREKKESFPLTVTSAQKNPTAFYLCASSISRGWPGELFFGEGSRLTVL.

This clone has a handful of counts. The genes are TRBV6-6 and TRBJ2-1; maybe TRBD2 (6 bases). V lost 7 bases and J lost 4, with 17 bases in between. The CDR3 runs 15 residues. Germline V lookup: CDR1 MNHNY, CDR2 SVGAGI (reference sequence). In DNA form, the CDR3 reads TGTGCCAGCACAGACCACGGGGGTCTATACAATGAGCAGTTCTTC. This encodes CASTDHGGLYNEQFF.

There are a few counts of this clone. This chain joins TRBV6-1 and TRBJ1-5, with a tentative D call TRBD1 (5 bases). V shed 2 bases and J shed 1 base, with 12 bases lying between them. Germline V CDR1 and CDR2: MNHNS, SASEGT. This CDR3 spans 16 amino acids. CDR3 bases: TGTGCCAGCAGTGAACCCCCGACAGAAAGCAATCAGCCCCAGCATTTT. Translating gives CASSEPPTESNQPQHF.

The chain couples TRBV30 to TRBJ2-7, with TRBD1 identical over 7 bases. CDR3 length: 14 amino acids. Germline V gives CDR1 GTSNPN, CDR2 SVGIG (reference sequence). The J segment lost 0 bases and the V segment lost 4 bases, leaving 6 bases of the junction unmatched. As DNA, the CDR3 is TGTGCCTGGACCGGTCAGGGGGTCTCCTACGAGCAGTACTTC. Translation: CAWTGQGVSYEQYF.

The rearrangement links TRBV5-1 to TRBJ2-2, with TRBD2 matching over 10 bases. The germline gives CDR1 SGHRS, CDR2 YFSETQ. The CDR3 loop spans 16 amino acids. With V trimmed by 4 bases and J by 3 bases, 6 bases remained unmatched. The CDR3 bases are TGCGCCAGCAGCCACACTAGCGGGGAGTACACCGGGGAGCTGTTTTTT. This encodes CASSHTSGEYTGELFF.

The rearrangement joins TRBV5-6 to TRBJ1-5; D is possibly TRBD1 (6 bases). This CDR3 spans 14 amino acids. Germline-derived CDR1 and CDR2 are SGHDT and YYEEEE. V lost 1 base and J lost 6, with 11 bases in between. The CDR3 DNA follows: TGTGCCAGCAGCTTGTCAGGGGTAGGTCAGCCCCAGCATTTT. Protein sequence: CASSLSGVGQPQHF.

The chain carries TRBV2 and TRBJ1-2, with 10 positions matching TRBD1. Looked up from germline, CDR1 is SNHLY and CDR2 is FYNNEI. With V trimmed by 7 bases and J by 7 bases, 9 bases remained unmatched. This CDR3 is 14 amino acids long. The CDR3 loop is CASTRDRGVSGYTF. The CDR3 DNA reads TGTGCCAGCACCCGGGACAGGGGAGTCTCTGGCTACACCTTC.

This chain uses TRBV5-6 with TRBJ2-7, with 8 bases fitting TRBD2. The CDR3 is 15 amino acids. Germline assignment: CDR1 SGHDT and CDR2 YYEEEE. After removal of 4 bases from V and 0 bases from J, the junction contained 6 bases not matched to a gene. In DNA form, the CDR3 reads TGTGCCAGCAGCCCTAGCGGGTTTAGCTCCTACGAGCAGTACTTC. Protein product: CASSPSGFSSYEQYF.

V usage is TRBV29-1 and J usage is TRBJ2-1; D possibly corresponds to TRBD1 (5 bases). Trimming pared 4 bases from V and 4 bases from J, leaving 11 bases between. The V gene's germline CDR1 is SQVTM and CDR2 ANQGSEA. This CDR3 has 13 residues. The CDR3 sequence: CSVGGRVYNEQFF. In nucleotides, the CDR3 is TGCAGCGTTGGCGGCAGGGTGTACAATGAGCAGTTCTTC.

The chain has TRBV7-9 and TRBJ1-1; 10 positions agree with TRBD1. The CDR3 consists of 14 residues. V was clipped by 5 bases and J by 0 bases; unmatched bases: 0. The germline gives CDR1 SEHNR, CDR2 FQNEAQ (reference sequence). CDR3 bases: TGTGCCAGCAGCGGGACAGGGGTGAACACTGAAGCTTTCTTT. This codes for CASSGTGVNTEAFF.

The rearrangement joins TRBV11-2 to TRBJ2-4, with D perhaps matching TRBD2 (5 bases). The V end was cut by 0 bases, the J end by 1 base, with 13 bases between. The germline V gene encodes CDR1 SGHAT and CDR2 FQNNGV. This CDR3 comprises 17 residues. This CDR3 reads CASSLDSDLAAKNIQYF. The CDR3 DNA sequence: TGTGCCAGCAGCTTAGATAGCGATCTGGCGGCCAAAAACATTCAGTACTTC. Combining the CDR3 with reference TRBV11-2 and TRBJ2-4 gives the whole variable domain EAGVAQSPRYKIIEKRQSVAFWCNPISGHATLYWYQQILGQGPKLLIQFQNNGVVDDSQLPKDRFSAERLKGVDSTLKIQPAKLEDSAVYLCASSLDSDLAAKNIQYFGAGTRLSVL.

The chain has TRBV6-1 and TRBJ1-5; 8 bases fit TRBD1. The CDR3 is 14 amino acids. Germline-derived CDR1 and CDR2 are MNHNS and SASEGT. The ends lost 6 bases at V and 4 bases at J; junction bases unmatched: 5. CDR3 residues: CASRLTGGNQPQHF. The CDR3 nucleotides read TGTGCCAGCAGGCTTACAGGGGGAAATCAGCCCCAGCATTTT.

By its share, this clone is medium-sized. The chain employs TRBV6-5 and TRBJ1-2, with 8 bases fitting TRBD1. The junction had 7 bases not matched to a gene; V was cut back by 2 bases and J by 2 bases. The CDR3 is made up of 16 amino acids. From germline, CDR1 is MNHEY and CDR2 SVGAGI. CDR3 in DNA: TGTGCCAGCAGTTACCAGACAGGGGCCGGGAACTATGGCTACACCTTC. This gives the protein CASSYQTGAGNYGYTF.

This clone was observed once. CDR3 sequence: CASSLVEEQYF. DNA of the CDR3: TGTGCCAGCAGCTTAGTCGAGGAGCAGTACTTC. The V gene is TRBV11-2, the J gene TRBJ2-7; D gene ambiguous. Trimming cost V 1 base and J 7 bases, with 5 bases left between them. The CDR3 sequence is 11 residues long. Germline V gives CDR1 SGHAT, CDR2 FQNNGV.

The CDR3 loop reads CASSILYSKVNTEAFF. CDR3 DNA sequence: TGTGCCAGTAGTATACTCTACAGTAAGGTGAACACTGAAGCTTTCTTT. This chain joins TRBV19 and TRBJ1-1; D gene unclear. This CDR3 contains 16 residues. Deletions cut 2 bases from V and 0 bases from J, with 13 bases between. Germline CDR1 is LNHDA and CDR2 is SQIVND (reference sequence).

The chain joins TRBV7-2 to TRBJ2-3, with a possible D match to TRBD2 (5 bases). Trimming removed 5 bases at V and 9 bases at J, with 18 bases between. Germline-derived CDR1 and CDR2 are SGHTA and FQGNSA. The CDR3 sequence is 14 residues long. CDR3: CASSRGLEGGTQYF. CDR3 DNA sequence: TGTGCCAGCAGCCGTGGGCTAGAGGGTGGAACGCAGTATTTT. Looking up the rest from reference TRBV7-2 and TRBJ2-3 gives the full variable domain: GAGVSQSPSNKVTEKGKDVELRCDPISGHTALYWYRQSLGQGLEFLIYFQGNSAPDKSGLPSDRFSAERTGGSVSTLTIQRTQQEDSAVYLCASSRGLEGGTQYFGPGTRLTVL.

This sequence joins TRBV18 and TRBJ1-1, with D hard to call. The CDR3 runs to 13 residues. V lost 2 bases, J lost 8 bases, and 12 bases lay in between. Germline loops: CDR1 KGHSH, CDR2 LQKENI. The CDR3 loop is CASSPAAAGEAFF. CDR3 nucleotide sequence: TGTGCCAGCTCACCAGCCGCAGCGGGAGAAGCTTTCTTT.

The chain joins TRBV30 to TRBJ2-1, with 13 bases aligning to TRBD2. CDR1 GTSNPN and CDR2 SVGIG come from the germline V gene (reference sequence). The J segment lost 10 bases and the V segment lost 1 base, leaving 4 bases of the junction unmatched. The CDR3 totals 14 residues. This chain's CDR3 is CAWSAPGLAGEQFF. CDR3 coding DNA: TGTGCCTGGAGTGCCCCGGGACTAGCGGGGGAGCAGTTCTTC.

The chain carries TRBV13 and TRBJ1-2; D is unclear. The CDR3 has 14 amino acids. The germline CDR1 and CDR2 sequences are PRHDT and FYEKMQ (reference sequence). V shed 6 bases and J shed 4 bases, with 15 bases lying between them. The CDR3 coding sequence is TGTGCCAGCAGACCGTCGACGGAGAGCTATGGCTACACCTTC. It encodes CASRPSTESYGYTF.

The chain has TRBV6-5 and TRBJ2-2, with TRBD2 matching over 8 bases. CDR3 length equals 14 residues. With V trimmed by 6 bases and J by 5 bases, 5 bases remained unmatched. CDR1 is MNHEY and CDR2 is SVGAGI in the germline V gene. CDR3 amino acids: CASRWTSRTGELFF. The DNA of the CDR3 is TGTGCCAGCAGGTGGACTAGCAGGACCGGGGAGCTGTTTTTT.